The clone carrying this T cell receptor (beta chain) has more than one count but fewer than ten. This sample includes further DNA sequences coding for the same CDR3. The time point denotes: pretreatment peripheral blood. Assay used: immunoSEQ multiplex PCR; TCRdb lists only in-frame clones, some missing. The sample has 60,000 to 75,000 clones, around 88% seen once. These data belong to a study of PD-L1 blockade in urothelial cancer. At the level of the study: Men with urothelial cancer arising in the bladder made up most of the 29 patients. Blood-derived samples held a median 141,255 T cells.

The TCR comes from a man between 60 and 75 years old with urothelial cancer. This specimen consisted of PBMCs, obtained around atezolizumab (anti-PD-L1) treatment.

CDR3 sequence: CSARPNYGYTF. The CDR3, as DNA: TGCAGTGCGCGGCCCAACTATGGCTACACCTTC. The chain couples TRBV20-1 to TRBJ1-2; D is undetermined. V was clipped by 6 bases and J by 2 bases, with 7 bases between them. CDR1 and CDR2 (germline): DFQATT, SNEGSKA (reference sequence). CDR3 length: 11 amino acids.